This record looks at one T cell receptor (beta chain) sequence and its context. The data are from a study of T cells in Graves' hyperthyroidism and ophthalmopathy. The overall study: Peripheral blood was taken when the disease was first diagnosed, before any treatment began.

The germline V gene has CDR1 SGHRS and CDR2 YFSETQ. The CDR3 totals 16 residues. After removal of 0 bases from V and 0 bases from J, the junction contained 6 bases not matched to a gene. It was RNA transcripts that yielded the amplified TCR beta CDR3 regions. Carried out on the TCR CDR3, a first-round RT-PCR used the HTBI primer set. TCRdb reanalysed the multiplex PCR reads using MiXCR and keeps one entry per CDR3 protein. The profile shows about 300,000 distinct CDR3 sequences, less than 20% of them singletons. Exclusion criteria comprised uncontrolled infection, other autoimmune disease, pregnancy or lactation. Clinical symptoms, serum thyroxine, TRAb, thyroid ultrasound and orbital computed tomography established diagnosis.

This TCR came from a man between 50 and 59 years old with Graves' ophthalmopathy. V and J are TRBV5-1 and TRBJ2-7; 7 positions agree with TRBD1. Sequenced material: blood. The CDR3 DNA follows: TGCGCCAGCAGCTTGGGCTCGGCAGGGGGCTCCTACGAGCAGTACTTC. Encoded protein: CASSLGSAGGSYEQYF.